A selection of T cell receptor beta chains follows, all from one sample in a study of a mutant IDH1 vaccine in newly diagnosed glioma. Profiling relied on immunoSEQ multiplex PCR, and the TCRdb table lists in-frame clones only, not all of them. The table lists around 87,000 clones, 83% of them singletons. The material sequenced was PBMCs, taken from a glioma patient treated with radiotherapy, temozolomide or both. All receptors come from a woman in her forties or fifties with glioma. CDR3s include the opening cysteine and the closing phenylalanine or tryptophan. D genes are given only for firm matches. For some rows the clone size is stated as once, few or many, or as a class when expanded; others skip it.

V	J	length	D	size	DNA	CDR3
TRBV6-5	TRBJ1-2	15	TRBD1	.	TGTGCCAGCAGTCCGCGACAGGGACGGGGCTATGGCTACACCTTC	CASSPRQGRGYGYTF
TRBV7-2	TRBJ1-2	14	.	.	TGTGCCAGCAGCTTAGCGGCGACAAGCGATGGCTACACCTTC	CASSLAATSDGYTF
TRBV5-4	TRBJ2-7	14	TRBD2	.	TGTGCCAGCAGCCGCCCCGGACTAGCAGGCGAGCAGTACTTC	CASSRPGLAGEQYF
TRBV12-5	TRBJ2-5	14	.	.	TGTGCTAGTGGGCTGGACTCGTACCAAGAGACCCAGTACTTC	CASGLDSYQETQYF
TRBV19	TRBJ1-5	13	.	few	TGTGCCAGTAGTCCCTGGGGGGATCAGCCCCAGCATTTT	CASSPWGDQPQHF
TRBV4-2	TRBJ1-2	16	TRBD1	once	TGTGCCAGCAGCCAAGATGCTACAGGGGGTCGCAGGGGCTACACCTTC	CASSQDATGGRRGYTF
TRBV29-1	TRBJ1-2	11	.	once	TGCAGCGTGGACGTTAACTATGGCTACACCTTC	CSVDVNYGYTF
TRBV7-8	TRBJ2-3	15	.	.	TGTGCCAGCAGCTTCCATGCGCGGAGCACAGATACGCAGTATTTT	CASSFHARSTDTQYF
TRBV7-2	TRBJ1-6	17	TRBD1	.	TGTGCCACCACGGGGGGACAGGGCGAAGCCTATAATTCACCCCTCCACTTT	CATTGGQGEAYNSPLHF
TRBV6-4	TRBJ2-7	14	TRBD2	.	TGTGCCAGCAGCGGGGGGGCAAGTGGCTACGAGCAGTACTTC	CASSGGASGYEQYF
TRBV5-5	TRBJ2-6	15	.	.	TGTGCCAGCAGCTTCGGTTACTCCGGGGCCAACGTCCTGACTTTC	CASSFGYSGANVLTF
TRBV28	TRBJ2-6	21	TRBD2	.	TGTGCCAGCAGTTCCCCTAGCGGGGGGAACGCCGGGGGATTTGGGGCCAACGTCCTGACTTTC	CASSSPSGGNAGGFGANVLTF
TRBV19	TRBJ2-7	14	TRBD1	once	TGTGCCACCGCGGACAGGGGCTCCTCCTACGAGCAGTACTTC	CATADRGSSYEQYF
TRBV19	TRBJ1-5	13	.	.	TGTGCCAGTAGTCCCGCGGTCAATCAGCCCCAGCATTTT	CASSPAVNQPQHF
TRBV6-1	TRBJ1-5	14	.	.	TGTGCCAGCAGTGAAGGGGGGGGCAATCAGCCCCAGCATTTT	CASSEGGGNQPQHF
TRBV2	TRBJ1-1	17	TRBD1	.	TGTGCCAGCAGGGGGGACGGGACAGTTCCTATGAACACTGAAGCTTTCTTT	CASRGDGTVPMNTEAFF
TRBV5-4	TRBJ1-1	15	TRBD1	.	TGTGCCAGCAGCCCAAGGACAGGGCTTGTCACTGAAGCTTTCTTT	CASSPRTGLVTEAFF
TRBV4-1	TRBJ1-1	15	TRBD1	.	TGCGCCAGCAGCCCGGAGGCACAGGGGGGCACTGAAGCTTTCTTT	CASSPEAQGGTEAFF
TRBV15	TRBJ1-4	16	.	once	TGTGCCACCAGCAGAGATAGAGGGGGTGGTAATGAAAAACTGTTTTTT	CATSRDRGGGNEKLFF
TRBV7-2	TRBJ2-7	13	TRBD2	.	TGTGCCAGCAAAGGGCAGGGAGGGTACGAGCAGTACTTC	CASKGQGGYEQYF
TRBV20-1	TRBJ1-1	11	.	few	TGCAGTGCAATCATGAACACTGAAGCTTTCTTT	CSAIMNTEAFF
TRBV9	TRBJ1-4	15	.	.	TGTGCCAGCAGCGTAGAAAGTGGGGCTAATGAAAAACTGTTTTTT	CASSVESGANEKLFF
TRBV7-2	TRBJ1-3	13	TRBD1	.	TGTGCCAGCAGCCCGGGACAGGGAAACACCATATATTTT	CASSPGQGNTIYF
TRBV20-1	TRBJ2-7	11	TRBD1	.	TGCAGTGCTTGGACAGGGGACGAGCAGTACTTC	CSAWTGDEQYF
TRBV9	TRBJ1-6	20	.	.	TGTGCCAGCAGCTCCGTCCCGGGGGCTGCGGAGGGCTCCTATAATTCACCCCTCCACTTT	CASSSVPGAAEGSYNSPLHF
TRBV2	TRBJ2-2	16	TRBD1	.	TGTGCCAGCAGTTTACCCGGGACAGGGGGCACCGGGGAGCTGTTTTTT	CASSLPGTGGTGELFF
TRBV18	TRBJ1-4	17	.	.	TGTGCCAGCTCATCGCAGACTAGGGGGTTTACTAATGAAAAACTGTTTTTT	CASSSQTRGFTNEKLFF
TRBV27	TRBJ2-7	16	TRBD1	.	TGTGCCAGCAGTTTCTATGACAGGGGGCGTCTGAACGAGCAGTACTTC	CASSFYDRGRLNEQYF
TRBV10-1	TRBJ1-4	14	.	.	TGCGCCAGCAGCCGGACTTCCGGGGACGAAAAACTGTTTTTT	CASSRTSGDEKLFF
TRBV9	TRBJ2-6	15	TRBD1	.	TGTGCCTTCGGGACAGGGGTACCTGGGGCCAACGTCCTGACTTTC	CAFGTGVPGANVLTF
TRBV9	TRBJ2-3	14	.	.	TGTGCCAGCAGCGTAGCTGCTAGTAGAGATACGCAGTATTTT	CASSVAASRDTQYF
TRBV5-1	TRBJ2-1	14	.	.	TGCGCCAGCAGCCGGGCGGGGGCTGTCGATGAGCAGTTCTTC	CASSRAGAVDEQFF
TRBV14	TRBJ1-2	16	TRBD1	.	TGTGCCAGCAGCCAAATGATCGGACAGGCCCTTGGTGGCTACACCTTC	CASSQMIGQALGGYTF
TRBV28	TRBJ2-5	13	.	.	TGTGCCAGCAGCTTGGGACACCAAGAGACCCAGTACTTC	CASSLGHQETQYF
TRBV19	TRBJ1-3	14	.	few	TGTGCCAGTAACCTACAGGGACGTGGAAACACCATATATTTT	CASNLQGRGNTIYF
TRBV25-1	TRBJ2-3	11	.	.	TGTGCCAGCAGTGACCCGGATACGCAGTATTTT	CASSDPDTQYF
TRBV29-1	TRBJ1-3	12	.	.	TGCAGCGTCTGGGGCTCTGGAAACACCATATATTTT	CSVWGSGNTIYF
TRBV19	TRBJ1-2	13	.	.	TGTGCCAGTAGAGAAGGGGGAAACTATGGCTACACCTTC	CASREGGNYGYTF
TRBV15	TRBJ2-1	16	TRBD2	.	TGTGCCACCAGCGGACTAGCGGGGGAGCTTACCAATGAGCAGTTCTTC	CATSGLAGELTNEQFF
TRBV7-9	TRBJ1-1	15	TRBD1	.	TGTGCCAGCAGCTTAAAGATCCAGGGGGGGGCTGAAGCTTTCTTT	CASSLKIQGGAEAFF
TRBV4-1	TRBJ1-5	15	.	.	TGCGCCAGCAGCCAAGGACACGATAGCAATCAGCCCCAGCATTTT	CASSQGHDSNQPQHF
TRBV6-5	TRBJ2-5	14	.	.	TGTGCCAGCAGTACCGGGGCAGGTGAAGAGACCCAGTACTTC	CASSTGAGEETQYF
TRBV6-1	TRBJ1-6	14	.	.	TGTGCCAGCACTTGGGAATCAGAAAATTCACCCCTCCACTTT	CASTWESENSPLHF
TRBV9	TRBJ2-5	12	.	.	TGTGCCAGCAGCGCCTCTTCAGCGACCCAGTACTTC	CASSASSATQYF
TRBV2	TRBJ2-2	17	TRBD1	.	TGTGCCAGCAGTGTATTAGGACAGGGCCGGGACACCGGGGAGCTGTTTTTT	CASSVLGQGRDTGELFF
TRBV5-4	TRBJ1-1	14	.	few	TGTGCCAGCAGCCTATGGAACAAGAACACTGAAGCTTTCTTT	CASSLWNKNTEAFF
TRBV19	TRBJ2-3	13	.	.	TGTGCCACTCAGGCTCTCATCACAGATACGCAGTATTTT	CATQALITDTQYF
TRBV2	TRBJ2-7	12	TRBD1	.	TGTGCCAGCAGGGACAGGGGGGGGGAGCAGTACTTC	CASRDRGGEQYF
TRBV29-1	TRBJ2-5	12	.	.	TGCAGCGTTGATATAGGGTTTGAGACCCAGTACTTC	CSVDIGFETQYF
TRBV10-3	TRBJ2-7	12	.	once	TGTGCCATCAGTTCGGAAGGGAAGGGGCAGTACTTC	CAISSEGKGQYF
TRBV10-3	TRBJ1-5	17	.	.	TGTGCCATCAGTGAGTCGTACAGTTTTTCGGGAAATCAGCCCCAGCATTTT	CAISESYSFSGNQPQHF